This T cell receptor beta chain was recovered during a study of cytotoxic CD8 clonotypes in ibrutinib-treated CLL. Study information: Some 24 partial and 2 complete responses; at median about 70 months, roughly 15 remitted, approximately 12 progressed. Study-wide results and caveats: Clonality increased with ibrutinib response but returned toward baseline at progression. Sustained-remission and progressing patients had unequal sampling times.

The CDR3 is 10 amino acids. Trimming stripped 8 bases from V and 8 bases from J, with 9 bases between. CDR1 MDHEN and CDR2 SYDVKM come from the germline V gene. Investigators sought sequencing depths of between 1 in 200,000 and 1 in 1 million T cells. The protocol was immunoSEQ multiplex PCR, while the TCRdb copy is restricted to in-frame clones and leaves out a portion. Among about 250,000 clones listed, roughly 70% were seen once. Concerning this clone itself: The antigen is not known.

This sequence was found in a human donor with chronic lymphocytic leukemia. The sample in question was PBMCs, obtained after 24 months of ibrutinib treatment. This chain joins TRBV28 and TRBJ1-2; D gene uncertain. Written as DNA, the CDR3 is TGTGCCAGCTCCGAAGTCGGCTACACCTTC. Translating gives CASSEVGYTF.